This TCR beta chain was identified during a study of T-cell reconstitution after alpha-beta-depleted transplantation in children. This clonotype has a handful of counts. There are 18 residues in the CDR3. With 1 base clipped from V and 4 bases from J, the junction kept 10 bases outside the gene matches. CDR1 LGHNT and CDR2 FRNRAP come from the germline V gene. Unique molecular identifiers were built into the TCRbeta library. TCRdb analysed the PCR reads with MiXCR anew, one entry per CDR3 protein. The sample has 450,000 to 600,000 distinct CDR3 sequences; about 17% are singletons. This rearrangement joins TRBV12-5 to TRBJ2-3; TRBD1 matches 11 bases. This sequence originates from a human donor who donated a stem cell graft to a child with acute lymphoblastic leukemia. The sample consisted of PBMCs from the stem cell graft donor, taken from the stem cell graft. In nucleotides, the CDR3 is TGTGCTAGTGGTTTGGAAGTCGGGGGACAGGGGGTGGCAGATACGCAGTATTTT. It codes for CASGLEVGGQGVADTQYF.